These 2 T cell receptor beta chains were sequenced from one sample in a study of blood T cell repertoires in COVID-19. Clones were sequenced by immunoSEQ multiplex PCR, and TCRdb holds only the in-frame ones, with some missing. Here the sample spans about 440,000 clones, about 85% being singletons. Sequenced input: PBMCs or T cells enriched from blood (not recorded which). These receptors originate from a woman aged 18-30 years with acute COVID-19.

V and J are TRBV5-8 and TRBJ2-3, with 10 bases that match TRBD2. The junction had 1 base not matched to a gene; V was cut back by 3 bases and J by 0 bases. Per germline, CDR1 SGHTS and CDR2 YDEGEE. The CDR3 has 15 residues. The CDR3 DNA is TGTGCCAGCAGCTGGACTAGCGGAAGCACAGATACGCAGTATTTT. This encodes CASSWTSGSTDTQYF.

This sequence joins TRBV19 and TRBJ2-1; the D is unclear. Trimming cost V 2 bases and J 3 bases, with 5 bases left between them. This CDR3 is built from 13 residues. CDR1 and CDR2 from the germline V gene are LNHDA and SQIVND (reference sequence). The CDR3 DNA follows: TGTGCCAGTAGTATACAGAACTACAATGAGCAGTTCTTC. It encodes CASSIQNYNEQFF.